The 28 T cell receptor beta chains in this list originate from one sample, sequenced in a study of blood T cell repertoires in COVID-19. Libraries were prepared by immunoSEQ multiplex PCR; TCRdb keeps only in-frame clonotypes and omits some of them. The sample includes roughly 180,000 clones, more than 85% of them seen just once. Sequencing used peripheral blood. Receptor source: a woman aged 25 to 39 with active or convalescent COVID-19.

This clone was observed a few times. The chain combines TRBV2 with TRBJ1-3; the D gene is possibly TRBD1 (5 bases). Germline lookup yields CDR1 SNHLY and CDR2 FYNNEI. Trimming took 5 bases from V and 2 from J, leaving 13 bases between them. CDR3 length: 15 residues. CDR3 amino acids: CASSNLGLTGNTIYF. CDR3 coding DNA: TGTGCCAGCAGTAATCTGGGGCTCACTGGAAACACCATATATTTT.

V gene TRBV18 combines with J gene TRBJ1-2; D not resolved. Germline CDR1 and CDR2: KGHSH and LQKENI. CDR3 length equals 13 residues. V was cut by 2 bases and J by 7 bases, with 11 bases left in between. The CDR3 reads CASSPSTEGGYTF. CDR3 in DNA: TGTGCCAGCTCACCATCGACGGAGGGTGGCTACACCTTC.

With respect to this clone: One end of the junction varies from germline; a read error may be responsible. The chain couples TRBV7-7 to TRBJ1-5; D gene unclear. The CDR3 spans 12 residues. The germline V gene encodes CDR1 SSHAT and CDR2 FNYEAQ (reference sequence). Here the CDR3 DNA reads TGTGCTAGCAGCCCCAATTGTCAGCCCCAGCATTTT. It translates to CASSPNCQPQHF.

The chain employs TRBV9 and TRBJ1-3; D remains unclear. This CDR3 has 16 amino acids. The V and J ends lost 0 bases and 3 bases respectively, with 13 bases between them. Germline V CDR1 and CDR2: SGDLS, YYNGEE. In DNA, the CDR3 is TGTGCCAGCAGCGTAGACAGAATCCTCGGTGGAAACACCATATATTTT. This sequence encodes CASSVDRILGGNTIYF.

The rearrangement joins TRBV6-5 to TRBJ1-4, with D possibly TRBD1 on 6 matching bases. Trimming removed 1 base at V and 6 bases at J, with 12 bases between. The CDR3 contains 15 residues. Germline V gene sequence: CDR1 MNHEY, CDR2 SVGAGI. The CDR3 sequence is CASSYLDRLYEKLFF. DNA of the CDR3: TGTGCCAGCAGTTACTTGGACAGACTTTATGAAAAACTGTTTTTT.

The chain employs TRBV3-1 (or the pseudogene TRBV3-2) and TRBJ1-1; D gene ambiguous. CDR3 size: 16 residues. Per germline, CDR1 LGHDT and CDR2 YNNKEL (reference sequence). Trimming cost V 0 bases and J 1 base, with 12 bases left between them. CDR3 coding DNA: TGTGCCAGCAGCCAAGAGGGCCTTACCCGGAACACTGAAGCTTTCTTT. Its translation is CASSQEGLTRNTEAFF.

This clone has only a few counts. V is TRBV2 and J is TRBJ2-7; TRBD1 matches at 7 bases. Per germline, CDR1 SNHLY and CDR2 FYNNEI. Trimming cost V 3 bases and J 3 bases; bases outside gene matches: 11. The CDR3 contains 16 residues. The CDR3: CASSDTGVGRGYEQYF. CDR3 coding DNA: TGTGCCAGCAGTGATACAGGGGTGGGACGCGGCTACGAGCAGTACTTC.

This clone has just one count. As DNA, the CDR3 is TGTGCCAGTAGTATTCGGGACATATCTCTTAACACTGAAGCTTTCTTT. Encoded protein: CASSIRDISLNTEAFF. This chain connects TRBV19 to TRBJ1-1; possible D gene TRBD1, 6 bases. CDR1 LNHDA and CDR2 SQIVND come from the germline V gene (reference sequence). The CDR3 consists of 16 residues. The ends were cut back, 3 bases at V and 2 bases at J, with 16 bases in the middle.

As DNA, the CDR3 is TGTGCCAGTAGTATAGCCCTCCCAGATGGCTACACCTTC. This gives the protein CASSIALPDGYTF. The rearrangement joins TRBV19 to TRBJ1-2; no definite D call. The CDR3 runs to 13 residues. CDR1 is LNHDA, CDR2 SQIVND, per germline (reference sequence). V was cut by 1 base and J by 6 bases, with 9 bases left in between.

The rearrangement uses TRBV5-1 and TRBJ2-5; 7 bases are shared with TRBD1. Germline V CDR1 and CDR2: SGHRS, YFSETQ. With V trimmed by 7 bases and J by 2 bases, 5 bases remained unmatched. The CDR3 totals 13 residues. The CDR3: CASGPGQQETQYF. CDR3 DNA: TGCGCCAGCGGCCCGGGACAGCAAGAGACCCAGTACTTC.

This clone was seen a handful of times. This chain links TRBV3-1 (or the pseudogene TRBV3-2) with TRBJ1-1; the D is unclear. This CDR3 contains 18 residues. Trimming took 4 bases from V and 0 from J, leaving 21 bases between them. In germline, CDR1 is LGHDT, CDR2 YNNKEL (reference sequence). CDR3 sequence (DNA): TGTGCCAGCAGCCCCGGACTCCGGCTTGGGCCCGTGAACACTGAAGCTTTCTTT. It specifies CASSPGLRLGPVNTEAFF.

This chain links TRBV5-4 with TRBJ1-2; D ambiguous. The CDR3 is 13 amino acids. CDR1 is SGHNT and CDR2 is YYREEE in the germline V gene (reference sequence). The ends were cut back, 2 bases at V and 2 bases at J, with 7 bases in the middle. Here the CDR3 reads CASSFGQNYGYTF. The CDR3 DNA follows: TGTGCCAGCAGCTTTGGGCAGAACTATGGCTACACCTTC.

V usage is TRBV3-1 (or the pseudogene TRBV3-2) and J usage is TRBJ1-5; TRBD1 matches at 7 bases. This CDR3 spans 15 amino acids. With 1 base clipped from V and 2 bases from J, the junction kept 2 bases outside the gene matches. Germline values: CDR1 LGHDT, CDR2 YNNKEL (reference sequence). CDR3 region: CASSQGTGRNQPQHF. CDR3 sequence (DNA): TGTGCCAGCAGCCAAGGGACAGGTCGCAATCAGCCCCAGCATTTT.

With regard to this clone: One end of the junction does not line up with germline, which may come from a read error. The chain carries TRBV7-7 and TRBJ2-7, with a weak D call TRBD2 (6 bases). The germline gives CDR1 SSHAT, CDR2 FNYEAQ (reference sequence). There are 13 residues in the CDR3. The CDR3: CASSLGLFYEQYF. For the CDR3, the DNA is TGTGCTAGCAGCTTGGGACTCTTCTACGAGCAGTACTTC.

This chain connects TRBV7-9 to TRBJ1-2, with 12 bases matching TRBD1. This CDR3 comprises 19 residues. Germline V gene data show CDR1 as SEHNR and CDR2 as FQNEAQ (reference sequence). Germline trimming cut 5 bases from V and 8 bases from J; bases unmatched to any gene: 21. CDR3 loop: CASSPSHPRDRGRLKGYTF. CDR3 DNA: TGTGCCAGCAGCCCAAGCCACCCCCGGGACAGGGGGCGCTTGAAAGGCTACACCTTC.

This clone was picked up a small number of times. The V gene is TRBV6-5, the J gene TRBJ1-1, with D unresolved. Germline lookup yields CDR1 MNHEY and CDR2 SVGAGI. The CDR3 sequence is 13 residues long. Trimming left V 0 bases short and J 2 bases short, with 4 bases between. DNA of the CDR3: TGTGCCAGCAGTTACTCGAGTAACACTGAAGCTTTCTTT. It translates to CASSYSSNTEAFF.

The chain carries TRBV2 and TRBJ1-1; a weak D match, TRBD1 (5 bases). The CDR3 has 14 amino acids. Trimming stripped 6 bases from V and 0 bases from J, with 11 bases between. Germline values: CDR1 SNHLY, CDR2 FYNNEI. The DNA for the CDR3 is TGTGCCAGCAGCCCGGGACTCCTGAACACTGAAGCTTTCTTT. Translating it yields CASSPGLLNTEAFF.

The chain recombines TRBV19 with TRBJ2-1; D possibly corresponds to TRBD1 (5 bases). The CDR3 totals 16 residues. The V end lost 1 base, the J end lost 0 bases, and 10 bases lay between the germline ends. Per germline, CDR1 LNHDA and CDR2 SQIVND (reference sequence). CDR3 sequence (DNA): TGTGCCAGTAGTATAGTCCTCAGGGTCTCCTACAATGAGCAGTTCTTC. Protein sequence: CASSIVLRVSYNEQFF.

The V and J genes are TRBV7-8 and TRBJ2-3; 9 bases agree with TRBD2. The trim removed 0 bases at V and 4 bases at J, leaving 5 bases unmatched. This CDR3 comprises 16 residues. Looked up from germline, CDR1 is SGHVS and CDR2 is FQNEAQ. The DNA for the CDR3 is TGTGCCAGCAGCTTAGCTAGCGGGGGTTACTCAGATACGCAGTATTTT. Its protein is CASSLASGGYSDTQYF.

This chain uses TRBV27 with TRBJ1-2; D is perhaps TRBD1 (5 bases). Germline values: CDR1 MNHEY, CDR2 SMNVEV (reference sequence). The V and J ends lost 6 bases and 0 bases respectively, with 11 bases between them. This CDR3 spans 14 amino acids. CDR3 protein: CASRNQGPNYGYTF. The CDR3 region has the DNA TGTGCCAGCAGGAATCAGGGCCCTAACTATGGCTACACCTTC.

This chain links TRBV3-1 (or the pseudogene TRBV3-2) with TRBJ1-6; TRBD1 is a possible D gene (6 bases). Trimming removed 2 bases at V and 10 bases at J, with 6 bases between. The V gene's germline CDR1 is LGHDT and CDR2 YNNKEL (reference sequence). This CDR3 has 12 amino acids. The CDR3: CASSQQGSPLHF. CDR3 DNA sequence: TGTGCCAGCAGCCAACAGGGGTCACCCCTCCACTTT.

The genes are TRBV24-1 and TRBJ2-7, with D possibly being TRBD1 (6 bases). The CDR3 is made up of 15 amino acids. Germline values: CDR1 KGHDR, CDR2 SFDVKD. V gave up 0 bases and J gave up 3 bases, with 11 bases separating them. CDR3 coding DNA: TGTGCCACCAGTGATTTGTGCCAGGGGTTCTACGAGCAGTACTTC. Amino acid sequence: CATSDLCQGFYEQYF.

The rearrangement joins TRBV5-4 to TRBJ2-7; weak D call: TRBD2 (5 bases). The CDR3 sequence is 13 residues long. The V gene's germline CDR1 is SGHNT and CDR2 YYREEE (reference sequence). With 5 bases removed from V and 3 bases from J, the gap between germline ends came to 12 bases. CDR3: CASSRGGGYEQYF. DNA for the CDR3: TGTGCCAGCAGTCGTGGCGGAGGCTACGAGCAGTACTTC.

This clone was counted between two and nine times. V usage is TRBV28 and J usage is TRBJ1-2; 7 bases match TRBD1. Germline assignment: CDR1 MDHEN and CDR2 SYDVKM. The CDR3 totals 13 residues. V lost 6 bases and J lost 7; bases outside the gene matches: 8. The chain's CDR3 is CASRNRGQGGYTF. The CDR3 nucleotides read TGTGCCAGCAGAAACAGGGGTCAGGGTGGCTACACCTTC.

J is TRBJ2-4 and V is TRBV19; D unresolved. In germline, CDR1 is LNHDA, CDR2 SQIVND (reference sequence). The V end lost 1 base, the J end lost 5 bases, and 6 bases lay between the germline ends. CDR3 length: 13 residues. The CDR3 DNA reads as TGTGCCAGTAGTATAGGGAGACAAAACATTCAGTACTTC. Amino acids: CASSIGRQNIQYF.

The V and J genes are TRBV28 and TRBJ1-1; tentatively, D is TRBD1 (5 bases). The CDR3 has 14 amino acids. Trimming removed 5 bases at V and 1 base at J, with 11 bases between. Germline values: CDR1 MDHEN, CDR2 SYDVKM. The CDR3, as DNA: TGTGCCAGCAGTCCGTACACAGGGAACACTGAAGCTTTCTTT. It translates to CASSPYTGNTEAFF.

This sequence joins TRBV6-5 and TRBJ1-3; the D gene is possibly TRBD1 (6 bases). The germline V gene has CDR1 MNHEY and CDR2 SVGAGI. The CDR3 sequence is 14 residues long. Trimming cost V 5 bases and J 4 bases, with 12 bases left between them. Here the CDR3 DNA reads TGTGCCAGCAGTCTGGGGACATTCGGAAACACCATATATTTT. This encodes CASSLGTFGNTIYF.

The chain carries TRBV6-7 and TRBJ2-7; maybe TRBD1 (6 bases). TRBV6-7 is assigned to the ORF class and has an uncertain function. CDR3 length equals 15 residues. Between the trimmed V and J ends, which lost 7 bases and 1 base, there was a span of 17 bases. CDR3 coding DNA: TGTGCCAGCATTTCATCCGGGACATGGTCCTACGAGCAGTACTTC. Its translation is CASISSGTWSYEQYF.